These 4 T cell receptor beta chains were all obtained from the same sample, sequenced in a study of T cell responses to AZD1222 COVID-19 vaccine. Using immunoSEQ multiplex PCR, the repertoire was profiled, and TCRdb retains in-frame clones only, with some absent. The table records fewer than 200,000 clones, about nine tenths of them present only once. Source: peripheral blood, taken on day 0 of AZD1222 vaccination. These TCRs come from an adult in good health.

CDR3 in amino acids: CASSYQPSGANVLTF. In DNA, the CDR3 is TGTGCCAGCAGTTACCAGCCCTCTGGGGCCAACGTCCTGACTTTC. This chain links TRBV6-2 or TRBV6-3 with TRBJ2-6; D is unclear. This CDR3 spans 15 amino acids. With 2 bases removed from V and 0 bases from J, the gap between germline ends came to 5 bases. Germline CDR1 reads MNHEY; CDR2 reads SVGEGT.

This clone was seen once. This rearrangement joins TRBV14 to TRBJ2-4; possibly TRBD1 or TRBD2 for D (6 bases each). Germline V gene sequence: CDR1 SGHDN, CDR2 FVKESK. The CDR3 loop spans 16 amino acids. V lost 4 bases to trimming and J lost 0 bases, with 13 bases between them. CDR3 residues: CASSLGGPLAKNIQYF. The CDR3 nucleotides are TGTGCCAGCAGCCTCGGGGGCCCACTAGCCAAAAACATTCAGTACTTC.

The rearrangement links TRBV4-3 to TRBJ1-1, with a tentative D call TRBD1 (5 bases). Germline assignment: CDR1 LGHNA and CDR2 YSLEER. CDR3 size: 13 residues. Trimming took 2 bases from V and 1 from J, leaving 5 bases between them. The CDR3, as DNA: TGCGCCAGCAGCCAAACAGGGAACACTGAAGCTTTCTTT. Translating gives CASSQTGNTEAFF.

This rearrangement joins TRBV4-2 to TRBJ1-5; no reliable D call. In germline, CDR1 is LGHNA, CDR2 YNFKEQ. The CDR3 runs 15 residues. Trimming stripped 0 bases from V and 6 bases from J, with 12 bases between. The DNA of the CDR3 is TGTGCCAGCAGCCAAGATCGGGGTTTAGGTCAGCCCCAGCATTTT. It codes for CASSQDRGLGQPQHF.